Each of the 22 T cell receptor beta chains below was sequenced from the same sample in a study of PD-1 blockade in classical Hodgkin lymphoma. In every patient, relapse followed autologous stem cell transplantation, while exposure to brentuximab vedotin differed. The authors enriched CD8+ T cells from thawed PBMCs via magnetic negative selection. Some clones are missing from TCRdb's copy, which holds only in-frame ones; the method was immunoSEQ multiplex PCR. This sample has about 870 clones; about 83% occur once, and the top ten carry 25% to 40%. Sequencing used CD8+ T cells from blood, obtained at baseline. These receptors all come from a human donor with classical Hodgkin lymphoma.

In nucleotides, the CDR3 is TGTGCCAGCTCACCACGGGCCTTAGGCTACACCTTC. It yields the protein CASSPRALGYTF. The V and J genes are TRBV18 and TRBJ1-2; D gene unclear. Germline CDR1 reads KGHSH; CDR2 reads LQKENI. Trimming removed 1 base from V and 8 bases from J, with 8 bases in between. This CDR3 has 12 residues.

The gene calls are TRBV29-1 and TRBJ2-1; D perhaps matches TRBD2 (6 bases). Trimming took 6 bases from V and 2 from J, leaving 14 bases between them. This CDR3 spans 14 amino acids. CDR1 is SQVTM and CDR2 is ANQGSEA in the germline V gene. CDR3 protein: CSVGGGVAYNEQFF. The DNA of the CDR3 is TGCAGCGTGGGTGGAGGGGTTGCCTACAATGAGCAGTTCTTC.

V usage is TRBV2 and J usage is TRBJ1-1; no firm D call. Germline-derived CDR1 and CDR2 are SNHLY and FYNNEI. The CDR3 has 13 residues. The V end was cut by 3 bases, the J end by 1 base, with 6 bases between. CDR3 sequence reads: CASSDMPNTEAFF. Here the CDR3 DNA reads TGTGCCAGCAGTGACATGCCGAACACTGAAGCTTTCTTT.

The chain combines TRBV19 with TRBJ1-1; D remains ambiguous. V was cut by 2 bases and J by 0 bases, with 7 bases left in between. This CDR3 comprises 14 residues. Looked up from germline, CDR1 is LNHDA and CDR2 is SQIVND (reference sequence). The CDR3 DNA follows: TGTGCCAGTAGTATATGGGGATTGAACACTGAAGCTTTCTTT. The encoded protein is CASSIWGLNTEAFF.

This sequence joins TRBV15 and TRBJ2-7; D might be TRBD2 (5 bases). The V gene lost 9 bases and the J gene lost 0 bases, with 9 bases spanning the gap. This CDR3 region has 12 residues. Germline lookup yields CDR1 LNHNV and CDR2 YYDKDF (reference sequence). The CDR3 sequence: CATGSASYEQYF. The CDR3 DNA follows: TGTGCCACTGGGAGCGCCTCCTACGAGCAGTACTTC.

The chain combines TRBV6-5 with TRBJ2-1, with TRBD1 matching over 8 bases. The length of the CDR3 is 13 residues. Unmatched junction bases numbered 6, after V lost 8 bases and J lost 6 bases. Per germline, CDR1 MNHEY and CDR2 SVGAGI. This CDR3 reads CASGPTGANEQFF. Here the CDR3 DNA reads TGTGCCAGCGGACCGACAGGGGCCAATGAGCAGTTCTTC.

This rearrangement joins TRBV7-9 to TRBJ2-7; 8 bases line up with TRBD1. Germline CDR1 and CDR2: SEHNR and FQNEAQ (reference sequence). The V gene end was trimmed by 1 base and the J gene end by 0 bases; junction bases not matched to a gene: 5. The CDR3 loop spans 16 amino acids. The DNA of the CDR3 is TGTGCCAGCAGCTTAGAACCAGGGGGCTACTCCTACGAGCAGTACTTC. This translates into CASSLEPGGYSYEQYF.

The chain carries TRBV9 and TRBJ2-3; D is possibly TRBD2 (5 bases). Germline CDR1 and CDR2: SGDLS and YYNGEE. The CDR3 consists of 16 residues. The germline V and J ends were trimmed by 0 bases and 1 base, with 12 bases remaining between them. CDR3 in DNA: TGTGCCAGCAGCGTAGGTGCAGTCGGGGGCACAGATACGCAGTATTTT. Translation: CASSVGAVGGTDTQYF.

The chain recombines TRBV21-1 with TRBJ2-2. TRBV21-1 is assigned pseudogene status. The length of the CDR3 is 18 residues. CDR3 sequence: CASSKGGIVARLTGELFF. CDR3 DNA sequence: TGTGCCAGCAGCAAAGGTGGGATAGTAGCCCGGCTCACCGGGGAGCTGTTTTTT.

This chain links TRBV6-5 with TRBJ1-2, with 10 positions matching TRBD1. J lost 4 bases, V lost 2 bases, and 7 bases had no gene match. The CDR3 consists of 16 residues. CDR1 MNHEY and CDR2 SVGAGI come from the germline V gene. The CDR3 spells CASSYGTGALFYGYTF. The DNA for the CDR3 is TGTGCCAGCAGTTACGGGACAGGGGCTCTCTTCTATGGCTACACCTTC.

This chain joins TRBV19 and TRBJ1-2, with D possibly TRBD1 on 6 matching bases. V lost 6 bases, J lost 4 bases, and 12 bases lay in between. Germline V gives CDR1 LNHDA, CDR2 SQIVND (reference sequence). This CDR3 has 13 amino acids. The CDR3 here is CASSHTGTYGYTF. The CDR3 region has the DNA TGTGCCAGTAGCCACACAGGGACCTATGGCTACACCTTC.

The rearrangement links TRBV13 to TRBJ2-3; D may match TRBD1 or TRBD2 (5 bases each). Germline V gene lookup returns CDR1 PRHDT and CDR2 FYEKMQ (reference sequence). The CDR3 length is 14 residues. V shed 4 bases and J shed 3 bases, with 11 bases lying between them. CDR3 protein: CASSSGPLTDTQYF. DNA of the CDR3: TGTGCCAGCAGCTCGGGACCACTGACAGATACGCAGTATTTT.

This clone was counted a few times. The chain couples TRBV7-9 to TRBJ1-2, with TRBD1 identical over 7 bases. V was pared by 5 bases and J by 5 bases, with 17 bases of the junction left unmatched. From germline, CDR1 is SEHNR and CDR2 FQNEAQ (reference sequence). CDR3 length equals 17 residues. CDR3 protein: CASSTGQESLSRYGYTF. As DNA, the CDR3 is TGTGCCAGCAGCACTGGACAGGAAAGCCTTTCACGGTATGGCTACACCTTC.

The chain combines TRBV11-3 with TRBJ2-7; 8 bases align to TRBD1. Trimming cost V 3 bases and J 3 bases; bases outside gene matches: 1. CDR1 is SGHNT, CDR2 YENEEA, per germline. CDR3 length: 13 amino acids. CDR3 bases: TGTGCCAGCAGCTTTGGGACAGGCTACGAGCAGTACTTC. This encodes CASSFGTGYEQYF. The complete variable domain, with remaining parts taken from reference TRBV11-3 and TRBJ2-7, reads EAGVVQSPRYKIIEKKQPVAFWCNPISGHNTLYWYLQNLGQGPELLIRYENEEAVDDSQLPKDRFSAERLKGVDSTLKIQPAELGDSAVYLCASSFGTGYEQYFGPGTRLTVT.

V is TRBV19 and J is TRBJ1-1; tentatively, D is TRBD1 (5 bases). Trimming shortened V by 8 bases and J by 4 bases, and 20 bases separated the two germline ends. The CDR3 consists of 15 residues. CDR1 and CDR2 from the germline V gene are LNHDA and SQIVND (reference sequence). The chain's CDR3 is CASGAYSGLTTEAFF. The CDR3, as DNA: TGTGCCAGTGGGGCATATTCGGGGTTAACCACTGAAGCTTTCTTT.

J is TRBJ2-3 and V is TRBV7-9; TRBD2 agrees at 10 bases. Per the germline V gene, CDR1 is SEHNR and CDR2 is FQNEAQ (reference sequence). CDR3 length: 15 amino acids. The J segment lost 4 bases and the V segment lost 6 bases, leaving 7 bases of the junction unmatched. DNA for the CDR3: TGTGCCAGCAGGGCGGCTAGCGGGAGCCCAGATACGCAGTATTTT. Translation: CASRAASGSPDTQYF.

The V gene is TRBV7-9, the J gene TRBJ2-7; perhaps TRBD1 as D (6 bases). Between the trimmed V and J ends, which lost 7 bases and 0 bases, there was a span of 13 bases. Germline lookup yields CDR1 SEHNR and CDR2 FQNEAQ (reference sequence). This CDR3 is 14 amino acids long. In nucleotides, the CDR3 is TGTGCCAGCACCGTCCCGGGACACTCCTACGAGCAGTACTTC. Amino acids: CASTVPGHSYEQYF.

The J gene is TRBJ2-3, the V gene TRBV10-3; the match to TRBD2 covers 14 bases. Germline V gene lookup returns CDR1 ENHRY and CDR2 SYGVKD. CDR3 length: 19 amino acids. J gave up 5 bases and V 2 bases, and 12 bases lay outside the gene matches. In DNA form, the CDR3 reads TGTGCCATCAGTGAGGCGACTAGCGGGAGGGCCGTATTTGAAGATACGCAGTATTTT. As protein: CAISEATSGRAVFEDTQYF.

Turning to this clone: A junction boundary mismatches the germline segment, possibly from a read error. V is TRBV7-9 and J is TRBJ2-3; 7 bases map to TRBD1. Germline lookup yields CDR1 SEHNR and CDR2 FQNEAQ (reference sequence). The CDR3 contains 17 residues. In nucleotides, the CDR3 is TGTGCCAGCAGTTTCAACCCCCGGGAAGGGGGCACGGATACGCAGTATTTT. This encodes CASSFNPREGGTDTQYF.

The CDR3 region is CAISDRAHTEAFF. Written as DNA, the CDR3 is TGTGCCATCAGTGATCGTGCTCACACTGAAGCTTTCTTT. V gene TRBV10-3 combines with J gene TRBJ1-1; D remains ambiguous. Between the trimmed V and J ends, which lost 3 bases and 3 bases, there was a span of 8 bases. Germline CDR1 reads ENHRY; CDR2 reads SYGVKD. This CDR3 contains 13 residues.

This chain links TRBV7-9 with TRBJ1-3, with a tentative D call TRBD1 (5 bases). The CDR3 length is 14 residues. V lost 3 bases, J lost 0 bases, and 6 bases lay in between. The germline CDR1 and CDR2 sequences are SEHNR and FQNEAQ (reference sequence). The chain's CDR3 is CASSFQGSGNTIYF. CDR3 in DNA: TGTGCCAGCAGCTTTCAGGGCTCTGGAAACACCATATATTTT.

On this clone itself: Germline and junction disagree at one end, which may indicate a read error. J is TRBJ2-7 and V is TRBV20-1; D possibly matches TRBD1 or TRBD2 (6 bases each). The length of the CDR3 is 11 residues. CDR1 is DFQATT and CDR2 is SNEGSKA in the germline V gene (reference sequence). The CDR3 loop reads CSARGLEGVNF. The CDR3 coding sequence is TGCAGTGCTAGGGGGTTGGAGGGGGTTAACTTC.